This T cell receptor beta chain was retrieved from a study of tumour-infiltrating T cells in Burkitt lymphoma. Overall study context: All epidemiological Burkitt lymphoma subtypes were represented in the cohort. Study-wide results and caveats: Public clonotypes, several, appeared across numerous Burkitt lymphoma patients.

This clone was seen only once. The antigen is undetermined. Sequencing used immunoSEQ multiplex PCR; TCRdb keeps in-frame clones, though not all of them. The sample lists 2,600 or so clones; 20% to 30% were seen once. Germline CDR1 and CDR2: MGHRA and YSYEKL. Trimming cost V 5 bases and J 1 base; bases outside gene matches: 8. The CDR3 covers 16 residues. The TCR originated in a human donor with relapsed Burkitt lymphoma. Some clones in this sample may be carry-over from other donors' samples. Source material: tumor tissue from a relapse. This chain connects TRBV4-1 to TRBJ1-2, with TRBD1 matching over 9 bases. This chain's CDR3 is CASSITGGVINYGYTF. CDR3 DNA: TGCGCCAGCAGCATCACAGGGGGCGTAATTAACTATGGCTACACCTTC.